This is a list of T cell receptor beta chains from one sample in a study of shared clonotypes between healthy human individuals. The data were produced by immunoSEQ multiplex PCR, yet TCRdb's version contains in-frame clones alone and is incomplete. The sample lists around 1,000,000 clones, roughly 77% occurring once. Material for sequencing was memory CD4+ T cells from PBMCs. Every receptor here comes from a man in his late teens or twenties in good health. Some clones in this sample may be carry-over from other donors' samples. CDR3s include the opening cysteine and the closing phenylalanine or tryptophan.

cdr3_length | v_call | cdr3_aa
14 | TRBV6-6 | CASSTSGSSSEQYF
16 | TRBV7-3 | CASSRGLAGNQETQYF
17 | TRBV21-1 | CASSKVNDKIPYNEQFF
11 | TRBV19 | CASSPRFPQHF
16 | TRBV28 | CASNRIGRASYNEQFF
15 | TRBV27 | CASSQRGTGSQPQHF
18 | TRBV4-2 | CASSQNPTGNRGGQPQHF
16 | TRBV5-4 | CASSLGGGLSRLEQFF
16 | TRBV5-1 | CASSLPGGTGDEKLFF
15 | TRBV28 | CASSLRRLRSYEQYF
15 | TRBV10-3 | CAISDRDRGRYGYTF